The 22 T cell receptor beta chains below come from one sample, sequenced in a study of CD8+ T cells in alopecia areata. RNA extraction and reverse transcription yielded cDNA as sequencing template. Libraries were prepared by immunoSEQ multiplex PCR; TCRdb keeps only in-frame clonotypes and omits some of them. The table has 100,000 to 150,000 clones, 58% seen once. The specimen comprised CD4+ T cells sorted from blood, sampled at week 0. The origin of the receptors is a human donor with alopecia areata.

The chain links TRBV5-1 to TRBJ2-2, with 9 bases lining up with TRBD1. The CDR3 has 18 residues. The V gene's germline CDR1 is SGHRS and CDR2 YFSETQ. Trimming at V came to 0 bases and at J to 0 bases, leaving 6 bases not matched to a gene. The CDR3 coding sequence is TGCGCCAGCAGCTTGGAAGGGACAGGGTTCTCGAACACCGGGGAGCTGTTTTTT. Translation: CASSLEGTGFSNTGELFF.

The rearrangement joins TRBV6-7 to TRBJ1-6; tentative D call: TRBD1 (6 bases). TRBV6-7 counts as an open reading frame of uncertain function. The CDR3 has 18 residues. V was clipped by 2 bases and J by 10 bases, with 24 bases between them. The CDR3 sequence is CASSYQPSPGARRSPLHF. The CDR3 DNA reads TGTGCCAGCAGTTACCAACCCTCTCCGGGGGCGCGACGATCACCCCTCCACTTT.

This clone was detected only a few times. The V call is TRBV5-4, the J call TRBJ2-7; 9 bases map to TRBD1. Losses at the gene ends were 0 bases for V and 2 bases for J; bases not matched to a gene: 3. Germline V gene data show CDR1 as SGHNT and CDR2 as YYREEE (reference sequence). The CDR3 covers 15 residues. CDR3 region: CASSLAGTGTYEQYF. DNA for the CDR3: TGTGCCAGCAGCTTGGCCGGGACAGGGACCTACGAGCAGTACTTC.

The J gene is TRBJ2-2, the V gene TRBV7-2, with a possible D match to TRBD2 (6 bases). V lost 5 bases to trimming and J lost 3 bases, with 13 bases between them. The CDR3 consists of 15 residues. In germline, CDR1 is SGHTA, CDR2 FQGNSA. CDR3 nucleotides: TGTGCCAGCAGCCCAAGGCGGGGCTACACCGGGGAGCTGTTTTTT. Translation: CASSPRRGYTGELFF.

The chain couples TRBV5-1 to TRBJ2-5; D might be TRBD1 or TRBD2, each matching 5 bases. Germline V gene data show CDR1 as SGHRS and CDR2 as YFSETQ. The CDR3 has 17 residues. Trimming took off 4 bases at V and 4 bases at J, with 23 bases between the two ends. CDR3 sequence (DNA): TGCGCCAGCAGCAGGGGCGGGCTAGCCGAACCCGGAGAGACCCAGTACTTC. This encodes CASSRGGLAEPGETQYF. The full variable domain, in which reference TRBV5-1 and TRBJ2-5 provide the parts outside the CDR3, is KAGVTQTPRYLIKTRGQQVTLSCSPISGHRSVSWYQQTPGQGLQFLFEYFSETQRNKGNFPGRFSGRQFSNSRSEMNVSTLELGDSALYLCASSRGGLAEPGETQYFGPGTRLLVL.

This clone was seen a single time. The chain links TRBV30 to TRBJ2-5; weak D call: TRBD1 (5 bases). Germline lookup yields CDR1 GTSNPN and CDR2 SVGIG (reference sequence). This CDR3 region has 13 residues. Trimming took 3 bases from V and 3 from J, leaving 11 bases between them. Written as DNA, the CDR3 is TGTGCCTGGAGAACCCCGGACAAAGAGACCCAGTACTTC. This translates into CAWRTPDKETQYF.

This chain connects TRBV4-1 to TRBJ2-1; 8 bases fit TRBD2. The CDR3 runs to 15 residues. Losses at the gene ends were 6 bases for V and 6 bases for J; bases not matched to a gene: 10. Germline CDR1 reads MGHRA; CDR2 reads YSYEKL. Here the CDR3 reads CASSRAPGLANEQFF. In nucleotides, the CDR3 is TGCGCCAGCAGTCGAGCCCCTGGACTAGCCAATGAGCAGTTCTTC.

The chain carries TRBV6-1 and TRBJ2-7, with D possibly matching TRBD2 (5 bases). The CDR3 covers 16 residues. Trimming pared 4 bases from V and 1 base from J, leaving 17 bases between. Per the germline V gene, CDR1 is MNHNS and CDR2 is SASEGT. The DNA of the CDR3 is TGTGCCAGCAGTGCCCCCGGGGTGGTTAGGTCCTACGAGCAGTACTTC. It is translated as CASSAPGVVRSYEQYF.

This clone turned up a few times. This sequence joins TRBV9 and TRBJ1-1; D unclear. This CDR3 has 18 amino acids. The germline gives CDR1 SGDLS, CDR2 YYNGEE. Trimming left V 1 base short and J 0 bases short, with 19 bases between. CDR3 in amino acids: CASSVHSSPSLMNTEAFF. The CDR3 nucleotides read TGTGCCAGCAGCGTACACAGCTCACCTTCATTAATGAACACTGAAGCTTTCTTT. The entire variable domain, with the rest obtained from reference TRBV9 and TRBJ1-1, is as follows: DSGVTQTPKHLITATGQRVTLRCSPRSGDLSVYWYQQSLDQGLQFLIQYYNGEERAKGNILERFSAQQFPDLHSELNLSSLELGDSALYFCASSVHSSPSLMNTEAFFGQGTRLTVV.

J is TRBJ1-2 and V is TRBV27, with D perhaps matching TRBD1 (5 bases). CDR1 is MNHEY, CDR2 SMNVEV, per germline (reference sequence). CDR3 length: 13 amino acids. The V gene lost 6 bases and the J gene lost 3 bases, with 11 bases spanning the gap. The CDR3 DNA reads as TGTGCCAGCAGACTCGACAGCGACTATGGCTACACCTTC. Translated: CASRLDSDYGYTF.

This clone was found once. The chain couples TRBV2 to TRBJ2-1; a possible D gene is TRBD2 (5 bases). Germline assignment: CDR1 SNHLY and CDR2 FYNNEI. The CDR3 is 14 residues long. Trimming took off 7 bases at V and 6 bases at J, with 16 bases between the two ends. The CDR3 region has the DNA TGTGCCAGCACGGAGGTAGAGGCCCCCAATGAGCAGTTCTTC. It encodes CASTEVEAPNEQFF.

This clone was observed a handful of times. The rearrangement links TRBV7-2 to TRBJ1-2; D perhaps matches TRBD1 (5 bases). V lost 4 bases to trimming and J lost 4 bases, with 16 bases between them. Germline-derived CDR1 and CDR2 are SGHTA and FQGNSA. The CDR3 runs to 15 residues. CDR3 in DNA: TGTGCCAGCAGCTCCGAAGGGGCGCCTACCTATGGCTACACCTTC. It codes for CASSSEGAPTYGYTF.

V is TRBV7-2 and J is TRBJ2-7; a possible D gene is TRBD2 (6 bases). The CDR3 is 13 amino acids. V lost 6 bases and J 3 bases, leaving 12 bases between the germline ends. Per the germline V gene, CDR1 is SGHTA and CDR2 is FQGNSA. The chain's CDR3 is CASSRDWGYEQYF. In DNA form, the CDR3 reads TGTGCCAGCAGTCGGGACTGGGGCTACGAGCAGTACTTC.

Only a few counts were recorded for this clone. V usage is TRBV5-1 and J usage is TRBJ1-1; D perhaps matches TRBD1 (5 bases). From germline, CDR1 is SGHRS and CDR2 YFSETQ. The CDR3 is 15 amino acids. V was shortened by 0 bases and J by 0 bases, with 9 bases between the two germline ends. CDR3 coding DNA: TGCGCCAGCAGCTTGGATAGACAGCTGAACACTGAAGCTTTCTTT. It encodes CASSLDRQLNTEAFF.

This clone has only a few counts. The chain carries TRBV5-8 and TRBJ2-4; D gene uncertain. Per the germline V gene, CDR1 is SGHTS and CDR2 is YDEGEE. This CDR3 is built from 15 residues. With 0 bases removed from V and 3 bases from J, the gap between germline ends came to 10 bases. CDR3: CASSLEAGVKNIQYF. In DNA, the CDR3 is TGTGCCAGCAGCTTGGAGGCAGGTGTCAAAAACATTCAGTACTTC.

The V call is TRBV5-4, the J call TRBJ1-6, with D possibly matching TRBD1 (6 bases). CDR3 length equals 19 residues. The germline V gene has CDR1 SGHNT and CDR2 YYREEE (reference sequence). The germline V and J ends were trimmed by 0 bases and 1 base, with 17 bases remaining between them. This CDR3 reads CASSLEGGMAGSYNSPLHF. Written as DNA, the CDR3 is TGTGCCAGCAGCTTGGAGGGGGGGATGGCGGGATCCTATAATTCACCCCTCCACTTT. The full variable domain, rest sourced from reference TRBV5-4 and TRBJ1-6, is ETGVTQSPTHLIKTRGQQVTLRCSSQSGHNTVSWYQQALGQGPQFIFQYYREEENGRGNFPPRFSGLQFPNYSSELNVNALELDDSALYLCASSLEGGMAGSYNSPLHFGNGTRLTVT.

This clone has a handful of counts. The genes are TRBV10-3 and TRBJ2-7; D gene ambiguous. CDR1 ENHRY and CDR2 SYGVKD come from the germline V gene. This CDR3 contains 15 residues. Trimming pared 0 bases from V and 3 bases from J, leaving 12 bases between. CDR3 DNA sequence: TGTGCCATCAGTGAGTCGAGTGTAACCAACTACGAGCAGTACTTC. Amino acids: CAISESSVTNYEQYF.

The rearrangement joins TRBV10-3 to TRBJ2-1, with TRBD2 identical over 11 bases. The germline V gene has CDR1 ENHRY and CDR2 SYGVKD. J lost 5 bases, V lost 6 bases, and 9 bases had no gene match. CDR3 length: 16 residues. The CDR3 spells CAIRTASGGYNNEQFF. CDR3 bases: TGTGCCATCAGGACGGCTAGCGGGGGGTATAACAATGAGCAGTTCTTC.

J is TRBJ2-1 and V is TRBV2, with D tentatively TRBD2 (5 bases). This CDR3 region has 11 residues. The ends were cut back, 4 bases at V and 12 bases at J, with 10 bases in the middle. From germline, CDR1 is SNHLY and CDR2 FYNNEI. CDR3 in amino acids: CASSGASLQFF. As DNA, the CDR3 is TGTGCCAGCAGTGGCGCTAGCTTGCAGTTCTTC. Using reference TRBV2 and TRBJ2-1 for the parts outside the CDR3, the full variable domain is EPEVTQTPSHQVTQMGQEVILRCVPISNHLYFYWYRQILGQKVEFLVSFYNNEISEKSEIFDDQFSVERPDGSNFTLKIRSTKLEDSAMYFCASSGASLQFFGPGTRLTVL.

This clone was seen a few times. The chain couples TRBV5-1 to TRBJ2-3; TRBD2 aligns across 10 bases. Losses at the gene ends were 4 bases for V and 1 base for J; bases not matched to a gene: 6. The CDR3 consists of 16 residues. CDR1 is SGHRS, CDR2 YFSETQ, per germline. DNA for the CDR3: TGCGCCAGCAGCGTGCCTAGCGGGAGTGGCACAGATACGCAGTATTTT. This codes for CASSVPSGSGTDTQYF.

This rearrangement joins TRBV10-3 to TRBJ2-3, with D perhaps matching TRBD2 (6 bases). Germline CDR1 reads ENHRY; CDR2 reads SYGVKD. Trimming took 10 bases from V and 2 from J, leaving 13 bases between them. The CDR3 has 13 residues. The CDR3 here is CATGVEITDTQYF. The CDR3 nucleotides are TGTGCCACGGGAGTGGAGATCACAGATACGCAGTATTTT.

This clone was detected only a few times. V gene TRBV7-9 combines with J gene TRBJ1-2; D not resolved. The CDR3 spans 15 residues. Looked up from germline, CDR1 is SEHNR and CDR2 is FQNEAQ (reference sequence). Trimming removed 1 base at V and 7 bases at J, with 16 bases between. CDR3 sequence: CASSLDSSQSRGYTF. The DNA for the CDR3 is TGTGCCAGCAGCTTAGACAGCAGCCAGTCTCGTGGCTACACCTTC.